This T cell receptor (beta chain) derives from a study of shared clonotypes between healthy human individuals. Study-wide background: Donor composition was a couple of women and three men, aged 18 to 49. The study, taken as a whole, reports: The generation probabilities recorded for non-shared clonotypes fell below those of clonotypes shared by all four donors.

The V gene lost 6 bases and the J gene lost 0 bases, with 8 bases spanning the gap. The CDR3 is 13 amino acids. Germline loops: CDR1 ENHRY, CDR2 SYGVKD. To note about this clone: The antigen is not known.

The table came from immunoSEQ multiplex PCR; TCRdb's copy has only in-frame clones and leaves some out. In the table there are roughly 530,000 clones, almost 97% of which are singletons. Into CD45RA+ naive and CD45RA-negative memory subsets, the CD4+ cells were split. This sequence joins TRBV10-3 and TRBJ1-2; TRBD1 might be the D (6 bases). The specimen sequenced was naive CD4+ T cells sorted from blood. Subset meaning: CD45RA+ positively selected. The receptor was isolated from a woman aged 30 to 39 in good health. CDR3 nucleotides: TGTGCCATCAGCCGACAGGCTAACTATGGCTACACCTTC. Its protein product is CAISRQANYGYTF.